These 15 T cell receptor beta chains came from one sample sequenced in a study of blood T cell repertoires in COVID-19. Sequencing used immunoSEQ multiplex PCR; TCRdb keeps in-frame clones, though not all of them. Of just over 300,000 clones listed, 89% were seen once; the top ten hold around 9.5%. Source material: PBMCs or T cells enriched from blood (not recorded which). These receptors all come from a woman between 40 and 55 years old who had recovered from COVID-19.

This clone has a handful of counts. The chain is built from TRBV27 and TRBJ2-7; D not resolved. Germline assignment: CDR1 MNHEY and CDR2 SMNVEV (reference sequence). CDR3 size: 14 residues. Trimming took 4 bases from V and 6 from J, leaving 16 bases between them. The CDR3 protein is CASSSSTMTGEQYF. DNA of the CDR3: TGTGCCAGCAGTTCAAGTACGATGACGGGCGAGCAGTACTTC.

There are a few counts of this clone. The rearrangement links TRBV19 to TRBJ2-7, with 9 bases that match TRBD1. J lost 2 bases, V lost 4 bases, and 6 bases had no gene match. The CDR3 spans 15 residues. CDR1 is LNHDA, CDR2 SQIVND, per germline (reference sequence). For the CDR3, the DNA is TGTGCCAGTAGTAGCGGACAGGGGAAGGCCTACGAGCAGTACTTC. Protein sequence: CASSSGQGKAYEQYF. Complete variable domain (other parts from reference TRBV19 and TRBJ2-7): DGGITQSPKYLFRKEGQNVTLSCEQNLNHDAMYWYRQDPGQGLRLIYYSQIVNDFQKGDIAEGYSVSREKKESFPLTVTSAQKNPTAFYLCASSSGQGKAYEQYFGPGTRLTVT.

The rearrangement links TRBV7-8 to TRBJ2-3, with D perhaps matching TRBD2 (6 bases). This CDR3 spans 16 amino acids. Germline V CDR1 and CDR2: SGHVS, FQNEAQ. Trimming cost V 6 bases and J 1 base, with 17 bases left between them. CDR3 sequence: CASSLRGGARTDTQYF. CDR3 nucleotide sequence: TGTGCCAGCAGTTTAAGGGGCGGGGCCCGCACAGATACGCAGTATTTT.

The V call is TRBV27, the J call TRBJ1-1; D gene unclear. The CDR3 length is 14 residues. Trimming stripped 8 bases from V and 6 bases from J, with 19 bases between. Per germline, CDR1 MNHEY and CDR2 SMNVEV (reference sequence). CDR3 coding DNA: TGTGCCAGCCGCAGTCTAGCGGGTGGGGCTGAAGCTTTCTTT. Encoded protein: CASRSLAGGAEAFF.

In this sample, this clone turned up once. This chain links TRBV5-4 with TRBJ1-2; D not certain. Germline loops: CDR1 SGHNT, CDR2 YYREEE (reference sequence). The CDR3 spans 14 residues. Trimming removed 0 bases at V and 6 bases at J, with 12 bases between. This chain's CDR3 is CASSLDTASHGYTF. The CDR3 DNA sequence: TGTGCCAGCAGCTTGGATACAGCCAGCCATGGCTACACCTTC.

DNA for the CDR3: TGTGCCAGCGGGAGACAGGGGACGCTTGTGGGCTATGGCTACACCTTC. Its protein is CASGRQGTLVGYGYTF. The J gene is TRBJ1-2, the V gene TRBV28, with 8 bases aligning to TRBD1. Germline-derived CDR1 and CDR2 are MDHEN and SYDVKM. The CDR3 sequence is 16 residues long. V shed 8 bases, J shed 4 bases, and the junction held 15 bases outside the gene matches.

The rearrangement links TRBV11-3 to TRBJ1-2; TRBD1 is a possible D gene (6 bases). This CDR3 has 13 amino acids. CDR1 is SGHNT and CDR2 is YENEEA in the germline V gene. The V end lost 4 bases, the J end lost 8 bases, and 14 bases lay between the germline ends. The CDR3 DNA follows: TGTGCCAGCAGCTCGACAGGCTATGGGGGCTACACCTTC. This gives the protein CASSSTGYGGYTF.

V is TRBV30 and J is TRBJ1-4, with TRBD1 as a possible D gene (6 bases). Germline CDR1 is GTSNPN and CDR2 is SVGIG (reference sequence). Trimming cost V 3 bases and J 0 bases, with 11 bases left between them. The CDR3 covers 15 residues. CDR3 bases: TGTGCCTGGAGGTCTCAGGGGTCAACTAATGAAAAACTGTTTTTT. This translates into CAWRSQGSTNEKLFF.

The V gene is TRBV28, the J gene TRBJ1-5, with 7 bases matching TRBD1. The CDR3 extends over 21 amino acids. The V segment lost 6 bases and the J segment 0 bases; nucleotides outside the gene matches: 23. The germline CDR1 and CDR2 sequences are MDHEN and SYDVKM. CDR3: CASSSRQGLPRTVDSNQPQHF. CDR3 in DNA: TGTGCCAGCAGCTCACGACAGGGCCTTCCTCGGACGGTTGATAGCAATCAGCCCCAGCATTTT.

The V gene is TRBV20-1, the J gene TRBJ1-5; D uncertain. Trimming stripped 3 bases from V and 4 bases from J, with 10 bases between. Looked up from germline, CDR1 is DFQATT and CDR2 is SNEGSKA (reference sequence). This CDR3 is built from 13 residues. The CDR3 loop is CSASLSVNQPQHF. CDR3 DNA: TGCAGTGCTAGTTTATCGGTAAATCAGCCCCAGCATTTT.

The rearrangement uses TRBV28 and TRBJ1-3; TRBD1 is a possible D gene (5 bases). CDR3 size: 15 residues. CDR1 and CDR2 (germline): MDHEN, SYDVKM. Trimming left V 3 bases short and J 2 bases short, with 11 bases between. The DNA of the CDR3 is TGTGCCAGCAGTTTGCGGGGGACGGCTGGAAACACCATATATTTT. Protein: CASSLRGTAGNTIYF. Based on the CDR3 plus reference TRBV28 and TRBJ1-3, the full variable domain is DVKVTQSSRYLVKRTGEKVFLECVQDMDHENMFWYRQDPGLGLRLIYFSYDVKMKEKGDIPEGYSVSREKKERFSLILESASTNQTSMYLCASSLRGTAGNTIYFGEGSWLTVV.

The gene calls are TRBV6-4 and TRBJ1-5, with D uncertain. Per germline, CDR1 MRHNA and CDR2 SNTAGT. The CDR3 sequence is 13 residues long. V was trimmed by 4 bases and J by 4 bases, leaving 8 bases between them. The CDR3 coding sequence is TGTGCCAGCAGTGGAAGCAGGAATCAGCCCCAGCATTTT. Translated, it gives CASSGSRNQPQHF.

The chain carries TRBV5-1 and TRBJ1-6, with TRBD1 identical over 9 bases. Germline trimming cut 3 bases from V and 6 bases from J; bases unmatched to any gene: 7. The CDR3 has 16 amino acids. In germline, CDR1 is SGHRS, CDR2 YFSETQ. Here the CDR3 reads CASSSDRGIGNSPLHF. In nucleotides, the CDR3 is TGCGCCAGCAGCTCCGACAGGGGGATCGGTAATTCACCCCTCCACTTT.

V usage is TRBV28 and J usage is TRBJ1-4, with 9 bases matching TRBD1. The CDR3 sequence is 15 residues long. Trimming at V came to 10 bases and at J to 10 bases, leaving 16 bases not matched to a gene. The germline V gene has CDR1 MDHEN and CDR2 SYDVKM. DNA of the CDR3: TGTGCCACCTATACTATCACAGGGGGCGGCGGAAAACTGTTTTTT. Amino acid sequence: CATYTITGGGGKLFF.

The chain employs TRBV11-3 and TRBJ2-3, with 10 bases aligning to TRBD2. The CDR3 consists of 16 residues. The V segment lost 4 bases and the J segment 5 bases; nucleotides outside the gene matches: 9. The germline gives CDR1 SGHNT, CDR2 YENEEA. The CDR3 reads CASSYVAGGGIDTQYF. CDR3 nucleotides: TGTGCCAGCAGCTACGTAGCGGGAGGTGGGATAGATACGCAGTATTTT.